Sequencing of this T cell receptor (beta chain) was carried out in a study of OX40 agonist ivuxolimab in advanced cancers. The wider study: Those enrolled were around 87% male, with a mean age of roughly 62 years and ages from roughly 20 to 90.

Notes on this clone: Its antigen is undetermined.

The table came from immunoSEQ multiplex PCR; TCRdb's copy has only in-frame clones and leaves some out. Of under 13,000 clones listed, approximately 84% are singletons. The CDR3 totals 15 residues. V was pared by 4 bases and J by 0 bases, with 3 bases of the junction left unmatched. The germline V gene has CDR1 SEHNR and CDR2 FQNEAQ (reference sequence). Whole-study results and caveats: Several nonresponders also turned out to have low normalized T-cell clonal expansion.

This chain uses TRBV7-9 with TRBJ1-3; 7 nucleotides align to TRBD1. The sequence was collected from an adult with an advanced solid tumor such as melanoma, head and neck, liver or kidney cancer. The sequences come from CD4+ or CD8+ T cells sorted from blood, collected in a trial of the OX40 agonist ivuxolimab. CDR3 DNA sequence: TGTGCCAGCAGCTCTACAGGGGACTCTGGAAACACCATATATTTT. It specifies CASSSTGDSGNTIYF.